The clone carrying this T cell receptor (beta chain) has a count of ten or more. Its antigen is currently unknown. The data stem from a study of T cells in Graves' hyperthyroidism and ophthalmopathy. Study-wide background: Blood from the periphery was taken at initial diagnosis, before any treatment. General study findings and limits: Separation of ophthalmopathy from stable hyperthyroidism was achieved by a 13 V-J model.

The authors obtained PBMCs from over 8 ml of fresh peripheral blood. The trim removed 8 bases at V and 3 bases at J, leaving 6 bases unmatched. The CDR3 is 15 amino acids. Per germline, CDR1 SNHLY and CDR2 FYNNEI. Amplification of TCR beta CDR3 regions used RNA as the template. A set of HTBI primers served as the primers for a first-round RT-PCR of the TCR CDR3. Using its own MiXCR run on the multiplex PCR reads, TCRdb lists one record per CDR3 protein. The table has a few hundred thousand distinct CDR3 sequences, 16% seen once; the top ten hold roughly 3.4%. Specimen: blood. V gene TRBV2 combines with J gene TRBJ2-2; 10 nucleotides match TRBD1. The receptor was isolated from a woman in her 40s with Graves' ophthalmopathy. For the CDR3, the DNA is TGTGCCAGCCTTTCCGGGACAGGGGACACCGGGGAGCTGTTTTTT. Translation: CASLSGTGDTGELFF.